This TCR beta chain was documented in a study of cytomegalovirus exposure and HLA in healthy donors. Profiling relied on immunoSEQ multiplex PCR, and the TCRdb table lists in-frame clones only, not all of them. Of around 220,000 clones listed, approximately 86% are singletons. This CDR3 is 14 amino acids long. Trimming shortened V by 6 bases and J by 0 bases, and 9 bases separated the two germline ends. Germline V lookup: CDR1 SNHLY, CDR2 FYNNEI. This receptor was obtained from a woman younger than 30 in good health and CMV-seronegative. J is TRBJ1-3 and V is TRBV2, with D possibly matching TRBD1 (5 bases). The sequenced material came from PBMCs. The CDR3 DNA reads as TGTGCCAGCAGCCACAGGATCTCTGGAAACACCATATATTTT. Its translation: CASSHRISGNTIYF.